The present entry profiles one TCR beta chain with its context. Its specificity is not known. J was trimmed by 7 bases and V by 3 bases; bases with no gene match: 19. Looked up from germline, CDR1 is DFQATT and CDR2 is SNEGSKA (reference sequence). The CDR3 sequence is 17 residues long. The data are from a study of T cells in Graves' hyperthyroidism and ophthalmopathy. Study results and caveats: Most clonotypes expanded in the thyroid (above 0.001) were also present in blood.

Lactation, pregnancy, other autoimmune disease or uncontrolled infection excluded patients. The diagnostic basis comprised clinical symptoms, serum thyroxine and TRAb, thyroid ultrasound and orbital computed tomography. TCR beta CDR3 region amplification was performed from RNA transcripts. HTBI primers were the set used in a first-round RT-PCR of the TCR CDR3. A single record per CDR3 protein comes from TCRdb applying MiXCR to the multiplex PCR reads. The sample lists approximately 370,000 distinct CDR3 sequences; 17% were seen once. The sequence was collected from a woman aged 30 to 39 with Graves' hyperthyroidism that later progressed to Graves' ophthalmopathy. The chain carries TRBV20-1 and TRBJ2-7, with 9 bases that match TRBD2. Sequencing used blood. CDR3 sequence: CSASALPSGARSGEQYF. The CDR3 DNA reads TGCAGTGCTAGCGCTCTGCCTAGCGGGGCAAGGTCGGGAGAGCAGTACTTC.